Included here is one TCR beta chain sequence, with context. The clone's antigen remains unknown. No much larger clone is present one base from it, and per-base qualities are unavailable. V trim: 3 bases; J trim: 2 bases; unmatched bases: 4. Including cysteine and phenylalanine, the CDR3 has 16 amino acids. Left in the record is the CDR3 DNA by itself, 48 bases read in frame from the first base. Taken from the germline V gene (reference sequence), the CDR1 and CDR2 loops are SEHNR and FQNEAQ. These data are taken from a study of OX40 agonist ivuxolimab in advanced cancers. At the level of the whole study: Ivuxolimab, which targeted the costimulatory receptor OX40 (CD134), was an agonistic, fully human IgG2 monoclonal antibody. Intravenous ivuxolimab was administered to patients every 2 weeks at six dose levels: 0.01, 0.1, 0.3, 1.5, 3 and 10 mg/kg. Among the 52 dose-escalation patients, around 19 had hepatocellular carcinoma, 15 or so melanoma, 9 renal cell carcinoma and 9 head and neck cancer. In the dose-escalation cohort, roughly 82% of patients were male, and the mean age was 60 years with a range of roughly 20 to 85. Prior anti-PD-1, anti-PD-L1 or anti-CTLA-4 therapy was permitted, and checkpoint inhibitors had been received by about two fifths of dose-escalation patients. Partial responses occurred in three dose-escalation patients, of whom one had hepatocellular carcinoma and two had cutaneous melanoma. The purpose of peripheral TCRbeta sequencing was to test whether ivuxolimab changed TCR sequence diversity and led to clonal T-cell expansion. The paper reports the monotherapy dose-escalation portion (N = 52 patients) of the phase I ivuxolimab trial. Broader findings and caveats from the paper: At doses from 0.1 to 3.0 mg/kg, clonal expansion was seen in both CD4+ and CD8+ blood T cells between baseline and week 6. The antigen specificity of the clonally expanded peripheral T cells was not determined. After ivuxolimab, CD8+ T cells had more expanded clones than CD4+ T cells on average. Low levels of normalized T-cell clonal expansion were also shown by some nonresponding patients. In the 0.1-3.0 mg/kg groups, partial responders had among the lowest normalized peripheral clonal expansion, particularly in CD8+ T cells.

Patients with autoimmune disease history or receiving systemic immunosuppression were excluded from the trial. Peripheral blood for TCR sequencing was collected from all dose cohorts at baseline, on cycle 4 day 1, and on cycle 7 day 1. The samples were taken from a phase I, first-in-human, multicenter, open-label dose-escalation trial of ivuxolimab. Adults with locally advanced or metastatic melanoma, renal cell carcinoma, hepatocellular carcinoma or head and neck squamous cell carcinoma were enrolled in the trial. Before TCR sequencing, CD4+ T cells and CD8+ T cells were sorted from peripheral blood as separate populations. For sequencing of the TCRbeta CDR3 region, genomic DNA was extracted from the sorted cells. The immunoSEQ Assay was used to sequence the TCRbeta CDR3 regions. TCRdb took over this immuneACCESS table, retaining in-frame rearrangements with V and J assigned. Such tables are incomplete; in checked studies, under half of the missing clones stem from an unresolved V gene, and the remainder is unexplained. This sample is represented by tens of thousands of clones; around 89% of them were singletons. The ten largest clonotypes hold 13% of the sample.

This sequence originates from an adult with an advanced solid tumor such as melanoma, head and neck, liver or kidney cancer. The V and J genes are TRBV7-9 and TRBJ2-3, with TRBD2 identical over 11 junction bases. The sequences come from CD4+ or CD8+ T cells sorted from blood, collected in a trial of the OX40 agonist ivuxolimab. The CDR3: CASSFILAGATDTQYF. The sequence in DNA is TGTGCCAGCAGCTTTATACTAGCGGGAGCCACAGATACGCAGTATTTT.